Listed below are T cell receptor beta chains from one sample, sequenced in a study of cytomegalovirus exposure and HLA in healthy donors. TCRdb keeps only in-frame clones here, not all; method: immunoSEQ multiplex PCR. Among 170,000 or so clones listed, 78% were seen once. Sequenced sample: PBMCs. The receptor set was obtained from a woman in her 40s in good health and CMV-seronegative. Both conserved end residues are part of each CDR3. Fields, in order: V gene, CDR3 length, J gene, D gene, clone size, CDR3 protein, CDR3 DNA. A D gene is named only where the DNA matches it firmly. Clone size appears in some rows only: once, few, many, or a class for an expanded clone.

>TRBV10-1|14|TRBJ2-2|NA|NA
CASSDRPNTGELFF
TGCGCCAGCAGTGACAGGCCGAACACCGGGGAGCTGTTTTTT
>TRBV2|15|TRBJ2-7|NA|NA
CASSENRASSYEQYF
TGTGCCAGCAGTGAAAACAGGGCGAGCTCCTACGAGCAGTACTTC
>TRBV29-1|15|TRBJ1-2|NA|once
CSVAVPPGEGYGYTF
TGCAGCGTAGCAGTACCCCCGGGGGAGGGGTATGGCTACACCTTC
>TRBV5-4|13|TRBJ1-2|NA|NA
CASSSERGAGYTF
TGTGCCAGCAGCTCCGAGCGGGGAGCCGGCTACACCTTC
>TRBV7-9|13|TRBJ1-4|NA|NA
CASKRQGSQKLFF
TGTGCCAGCAAACGTCAGGGTTCCCAAAAACTGTTTTTT
>TRBV2|13|TRBJ2-7|TRBD1|NA
CASSLGQDYEQYF
TGTGCCAGCAGTCTCGGACAGGACTACGAGCAGTACTTC
>TRBV7-2|17|TRBJ2-5|TRBD2|NA
CASSVGLAGTTQETQYF
TGTGCCAGCAGCGTGGGACTAGCGGGCACGACTCAAGAGACCCAGTACTTC
>TRBV2|14|TRBJ2-7|TRBD1|NA
CASSDDRGSYEQYF
TGTGCCAGCAGTGATGACAGGGGCTCCTACGAGCAGTACTTC
>TRBV7-8|15|TRBJ2-1|TRBD2|NA
CASSSLAGGPGEQFF
TGTGCCAGCAGCTCACTAGCGGGGGGGCCGGGTGAGCAGTTCTTC
>TRBV5-1|14|TRBJ2-3|NA|NA
CASSPQASTDTQYF
TGCGCCAGCAGCCCCCAGGCGAGCACAGATACGCAGTATTTT
>TRBV27|15|TRBJ2-1|TRBD2|NA
CASSLTSGGSYEQFF
TGTGCCAGCAGTTTGACTAGCGGGGGGAGCTATGAGCAGTTCTTC
>TRBV6-1|15|TRBJ1-2|TRBD1|NA
CASRRGTGVNYGYTF
TGTGCCAGCAGACGCGGGACAGGGGTTAACTATGGCTACACCTTC
>TRBV28|13|TRBJ1-1|NA|NA
CASRPRSLTEAFF
TGTGCCAGCAGACCCCGGAGCCTCACTGAAGCTTTCTTT
>TRBV7-9|14|TRBJ1-2|NA|few
CASSVGGIDAGYTF
TGTGCCAGCAGCGTGGGAGGGATCGATGCTGGCTACACCTTC